The clone carrying this T cell receptor beta chain was counted ten times or more. Breast cancer patients provided tissue from their axillary draining lymph nodes. V lost 4 bases, J lost 1 base, and 8 bases lay in between. Germline V gene data show CDR1 as MGHDK and CDR2 as SYGVNS. The CDR3 length is 14 residues. The sample originates from a study of breast tumors, draining lymph nodes, adjacent tissues. TCRdb itself ran the multiplex PCR reads through MiXCR, one entry per CDR3 protein. The sample shows about 140,000 distinct CDR3 sequences, about 31% of them seen only once. This TCR was sampled from a female donor with breast cancer. Some clones in this sample may be carry-over from other donors' samples. Material: axillary lymph node tissue. The rearrangement links TRBV25-1 to TRBJ1-5; no firm D call. In DNA form, the CDR3 reads TGTGCCAGCAGTGCATACAAGAGCAATCAGCCCCAGCATTTT. As protein: CASSAYKSNQPQHF.